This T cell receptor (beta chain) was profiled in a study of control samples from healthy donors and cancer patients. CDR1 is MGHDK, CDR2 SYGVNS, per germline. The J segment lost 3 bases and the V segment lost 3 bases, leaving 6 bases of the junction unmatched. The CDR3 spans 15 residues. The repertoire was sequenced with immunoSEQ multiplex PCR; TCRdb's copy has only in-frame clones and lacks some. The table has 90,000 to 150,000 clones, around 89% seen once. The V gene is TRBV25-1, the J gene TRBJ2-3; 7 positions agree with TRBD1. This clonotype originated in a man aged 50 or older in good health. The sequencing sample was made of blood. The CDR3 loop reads CASSDRQGETDTQYF. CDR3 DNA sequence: TGTGCCAGCAGTGACAGGCAGGGGGAAACAGATACGCAGTATTTT.